Below, 17 T cell receptor beta chains from the same sample are listed, as sequenced in a study of regulatory T cells in long-lasting Graves disease. To make TCR beta libraries, researchers used iRepertoire HTBI primers and Arm-PCR of CDR3 regions. In TCRdb, the multiplex PCR reads were re-called with MiXCR into one record per CDR3 protein. This table holds under 500,000 distinct CDR3 sequences, more than 20% found once. The time point was: persistent/refractory GD, antithyroid drugs over 5 years with positive TRAb. Isolated PBMC RNA provided the starting material for the TCR library. Sequences were derived from peripheral blood mononuclear cells (PBMCs), sampled when the disease was refractory, from a patient treated with antithyroid drugs. These receptors were obtained from a female donor with Graves disease.

The rearrangement joins TRBV19 to TRBJ2-2, with D uncertain. Germline V CDR1 and CDR2: LNHDA, SQIVND (reference sequence). The CDR3 totals 14 residues. Trimming took 3 bases from V and 0 from J, leaving 5 bases between them. CDR3 residues: CASSIDSNTGELFF. The DNA for the CDR3 is TGTGCCAGTAGTATCGACTCGAACACCGGGGAGCTGTTTTTT.

This clonotype occurred a few times. The chain employs TRBV7-9 and TRBJ2-2; the match to TRBD1 covers 11 bases. Germline assignment: CDR1 SEHNR and CDR2 FQNEAQ (reference sequence). The ends lost 1 base at V and 10 bases at J; junction bases unmatched: 20. The CDR3 runs to 20 residues. The CDR3 nucleotides read TGTGCCAGCAGCTTAGTAGCTGGACAGGGGGCTAGCGGGAAATGGATGGAGCTGTTTTTT. The encoded protein is CASSLVAGQGASGKWMELFF.

This clonotype was seen a few times. The chain employs TRBV29-1 and TRBJ2-1; 10 nucleotides align to TRBD2. This CDR3 is built from 13 residues. Germline assignment: CDR1 SQVTM and CDR2 ANQGSEA. Trimming cost V 5 bases and J 7 bases; bases outside gene matches: 5. CDR3 in amino acids: CSVHVAGGNEQFF. CDR3 DNA: TGCAGCGTTCATGTAGCGGGAGGTAATGAGCAGTTCTTC.

This clonotype was detected only a few times. The V call is TRBV5-1, the J call TRBJ1-1, with D maybe TRBD1 (5 bases). Looked up from germline, CDR1 is SGHRS and CDR2 is YFSETQ. Trimming stripped 4 bases from V and 0 bases from J, with 22 bases between. The CDR3 extends over 18 amino acids. The CDR3 is CASSAVGETTIMNTEAFF. The DNA for the CDR3 is TGCGCCAGCAGCGCCGTAGGGGAGACAACCATCATGAACACTGAAGCTTTCTTT.

This clonotype was observed a few times. This rearrangement joins TRBV20-1 to TRBJ1-5, with unresolved D. Per germline, CDR1 DFQATT and CDR2 SNEGSKA (reference sequence). The CDR3 has 13 amino acids. The V end was cut by 3 bases, the J end by 4 bases, with 10 bases between. DNA for the CDR3: TGCAGTGCTAGCGTGGGTGGTAATCAGCCCCAGCATTTT. This translates into CSASVGGNQPQHF.

The chain combines TRBV5-5 with TRBJ2-5, with a possible D match to TRBD2 (5 bases). Germline V gene data show CDR1 as SGHKS and CDR2 as YYEKEE (reference sequence). CDR3 length: 16 residues. V was shortened by 0 bases and J by 3 bases, with 15 bases between the two germline ends. The CDR3: CASSLDQLLGEETQYF. CDR3 sequence (DNA): TGTGCCAGCAGCTTGGATCAGCTTCTGGGAGAAGAGACCCAGTACTTC.

This clonotype showed up many times. V is TRBV12-3 or TRBV12-4 and J is TRBJ2-7; 11 bases agree with TRBD2. CDR3 size: 15 residues. The trim removed 4 bases at V and 2 bases at J, leaving 4 bases unmatched. The CDR3 coding sequence is TGTGCCAGCAGTTCCACGGGACTAGCGGCCTACGAGCAGTACTTC. Protein sequence: CASSSTGLAAYEQYF.

A note on this clonotype: A much more abundant neighbour one base away suggests this may be a read error. No conserved phenylalanine or tryptophan ends this CDR3, so it is likely a read error. The chain joins TRBV6-5 to TRBJ1-1; D unclear. Germline-derived CDR1 and CDR2 are MNHEY and SVGAGI. The V gene lost 2 bases and the J gene lost 3 bases, with 7 bases spanning the gap. This CDR3 comprises 13 residues. The CDR3 reads CASSYNRDTEAFS. CDR3 nucleotide sequence: TGTGCCAGCAGTTACAATCGGGACACTGAAGCTTTCTCT.

About this clonotype: A single base separates this from a much larger clone, so it may be a read error. The chain links TRBV28 to TRBJ2-6; D is unclear. The CDR3 spans 17 residues. Trimming took off 6 bases at V and 6 bases at J, with 21 bases between the two ends. CDR1 is MDHEN, CDR2 SYDVKM, per germline. The CDR3 protein is CASRKYLGKGEANVLTF. The CDR3, as DNA: TGTGCCAGCAGAAAATACCTCGGAAAAGGTGAGGCCAACGTCCTGACTTTC.

At least ten counts were recorded for this clonotype. The V gene is TRBV9, the J gene TRBJ2-2, with D possibly matching TRBD1 (6 bases). Trimming left V 0 bases short and J 7 bases short, with 13 bases between. Germline V gene lookup returns CDR1 SGDLS and CDR2 YYNGEE. This CDR3 region has 15 residues. The DNA for the CDR3 is TGTGCCAGCAGCGTAGCGACAGGTGGGAGCGGGGAGCTGTTTTTT. Translation gives CASSVATGGSGELFF.

A word on this clonotype: Mismatch with germline at one junction end may stem from a read error. The chain carries TRBV4-1 and TRBJ2-5, with a possible D match to TRBD1 (5 bases). The CDR3 extends over 15 amino acids. Germline V gives CDR1 MGHRA, CDR2 YSYEKL. The chain's CDR3 is CASSQGTGMQGTQYF. CDR3 sequence (DNA): TGCGCCAGCAGCCAAGGCACAGGAATGCAAGGGACCCAGTACTTC.

The chain uses TRBV27 and TRBJ2-7; D gene unclear. The germline V gene has CDR1 MNHEY and CDR2 SMNVEV (reference sequence). Trimming pared 5 bases from V and 5 bases from J, leaving 19 bases between. The CDR3 spans 15 residues. CDR3 residues: CASSLPTIPRHEQYF. The CDR3 coding sequence is TGTGCCAGCAGTCTACCGACCATACCCCGCCACGAGCAGTACTTC.

In the case of this clonotype: A read error may account for a junction end that differs from germline. This chain connects TRBV6-1 to TRBJ2-7; 7 nucleotides line up with TRBD2. The germline gives CDR1 MNHNS, CDR2 SASEGT. The CDR3 loop spans 14 amino acids. Written as DNA, the CDR3 is TGTGCCAGCAGGGACCCGGGGGGTGTCTACGAGCAGCACTTC. Translation gives CASRDPGGVYEQHF.

This sequence joins TRBV5-1 and TRBJ2-1, with D possibly being TRBD2 (5 bases). Germline CDR1 reads SGHRS; CDR2 reads YFSETQ. This CDR3 is 15 amino acids long. V lost 0 bases, J lost 3 bases, and 10 bases lay in between. The CDR3 here is CASSLERNIYNEQFF. Here the CDR3 DNA reads TGCGCCAGCAGCTTGGAGCGGAACATCTACAATGAGCAGTTCTTC. The full variable domain, with the rest looked up from reference TRBV5-1 and TRBJ2-1, is KAGVTQTPRYLIKTRGQQVTLSCSPISGHRSVSWYQQTPGQGLQFLFEYFSETQRNKGNFPGRFSGRQFSNSRSEMNVSTLELGDSALYLCASSLERNIYNEQFFGPGTRLTVL.

A remark on this clonotype: With a much larger clone just one base away, this may be a read error. V usage is TRBV6-1 and J usage is TRBJ2-7, with D possibly matching TRBD2 (6 bases). This CDR3 comprises 11 residues. Germline V gene data show CDR1 as MNHNS and CDR2 as SASEGT. Between the trimmed V and J ends, which lost 0 bases and 10 bases, there was a span of 7 bases. The CDR3 protein is CASSEAREQYF. For the CDR3, the DNA is TGTGCCAGCAGTGAAGCGCGGGAACAGTACTTC.

In this sample, this clonotype turned up a few times. The chain combines TRBV19 with TRBJ2-7; 12 bases are a match to TRBD1. Germline lookup yields CDR1 LNHDA and CDR2 SQIVND (reference sequence). This CDR3 contains 15 residues. With V trimmed by 5 bases and J by 3 bases, 5 bases remained unmatched. The CDR3 loop is CASSGGTGGFYEQYF. CDR3 sequence (DNA): TGTGCCAGTAGTGGCGGGACAGGGGGCTTCTACGAGCAGTACTTC. Full variable domain (remainder filled in from reference TRBV19 and TRBJ2-7): DGGITQSPKYLFRKEGQNVTLSCEQNLNHDAMYWYRQDPGQGLRLIYYSQIVNDFQKGDIAEGYSVSREKKESFPLTVTSAQKNPTAFYLCASSGGTGGFYEQYFGPGTRLTVT.

This clonotype was observed at least ten times. V is TRBV2 and J is TRBJ1-2, with 10 bases matching TRBD1. V gave up 7 bases and J gave up 7 bases; unmatched junction bases: 6. The CDR3 is 13 amino acids. CDR1 SNHLY and CDR2 FYNNEI come from the germline V gene. As DNA, the CDR3 is TGTGCCAGCACTGGGACAGGGGATGGTGGCTACACCTTC. Translated, it gives CASTGTGDGGYTF.